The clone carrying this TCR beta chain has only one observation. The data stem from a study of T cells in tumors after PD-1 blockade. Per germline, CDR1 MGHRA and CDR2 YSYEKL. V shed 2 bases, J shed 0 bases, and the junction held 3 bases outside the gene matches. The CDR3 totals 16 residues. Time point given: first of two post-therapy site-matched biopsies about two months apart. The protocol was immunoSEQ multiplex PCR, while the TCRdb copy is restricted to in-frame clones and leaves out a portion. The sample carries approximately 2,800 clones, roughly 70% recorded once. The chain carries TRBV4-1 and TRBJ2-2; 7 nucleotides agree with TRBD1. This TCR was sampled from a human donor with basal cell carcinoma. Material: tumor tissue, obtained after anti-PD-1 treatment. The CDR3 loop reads CASSQPDRSNTGELFF. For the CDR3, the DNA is TGCGCCAGCAGCCAACCGGACAGGTCGAACACCGGGGAGCTGTTTTTT.